This T cell receptor (beta chain) was sequenced in a study of blood T cell repertoires in COVID-19. About the research overall: Researchers got acute and convalescent COVID-19 samples from the United States, Italy and Spain.

After removal of 2 bases from V and 2 bases from J, the junction contained 5 bases not matched to a gene. Germline V gene sequence: CDR1 MNHEY, CDR2 SMNVEV (reference sequence). This CDR3 spans 15 amino acids. As processed by the authors: Scientists estimated how many nucleated cells there were by amplifying reference gene primers. Using immunoSEQ multiplex PCR, the repertoire was profiled, and TCRdb retains in-frame clones only, with some absent. That table supplies the V and J calls and clone size; D and trimming were determined from the DNA. The sample shows about 140,000 clones, 70% to 85% of them seen only once.

The sequence was obtained from a woman of 80 years or more in a cohort sampled during active or convalescent COVID-19. J is TRBJ1-2 and V is TRBV27; TRBD1 matches 7 bases. The sequenced sample was peripheral blood. The CDR3 loop is CASSLKGAQNYGYTF. In nucleotides, the CDR3 is TGTGCCAGCAGTTTAAAGGGGGCGCAGAACTATGGCTACACCTTC.